The 15 T cell receptor beta chains given below trace back to one sample, sequenced in a study of Graves' ophthalmopathy and Graves' hyperthyroidism (dated by TCRdb to about 2018). The run used an Illumina HiSeq 2000. For repertoire sequencing, the TCR beta CDR3 regions were amplified from RNA transcripts. The first round was an RT-PCR using HTBI primers with the Qiagen OneStep RT-PCR kit, and this first round was followed by a second-round multiplex PCR, then size selection and purification. The raw public reads went through TCRdb reprocessing: fastp at Q25, MiXCR clone calling, in-frame beta chains kept. Here each entry gathers all rows of one CDR3 protein and keeps the most common genes and DNA. The sample records under 400,000 distinct CDR3 sequences, roughly 17% of which are singletons. More than 9% of the sample goes to the ten largest clones. The sequenced sample consisted of peripheral blood. The receptor set was obtained from an adult man with Graves' ophthalmopathy.

This clonotype came up many times. The chain couples TRBV27 to TRBJ1-1; 8 nucleotides line up with TRBD1. CDR3 size: 14 residues. The germline V gene encodes CDR1 MNHEY and CDR2 SMNVEV (reference sequence). J lost 6 bases, V lost 8 bases, and 11 bases had no gene match. In DNA, the CDR3 is TGTGCCAGCGCCGCCCAGGGGGCTGTTGCTGAAGCTTTCTTT. This gives the protein CASAAQGAVAEAFF.

This clonotype was found many times. The chain recombines TRBV12-3 or TRBV12-4 with TRBJ2-7, with TRBD2 as a possible D gene (5 bases). Deletions cut 7 bases from V and 0 bases from J, with 13 bases between. The CDR3 covers 14 residues. The CDR3, as DNA: TGTGCCAGCACCCTCGGGGTAAGCTCCTACGAGCAGTACTTC. Translating gives CASTLGVSSYEQYF.

This clonotype was observed many times. V usage is TRBV24-1 and J usage is TRBJ2-2, with TRBD2 matching over 11 bases. The V gene's germline CDR1 is KGHDR and CDR2 SFDVKD. This CDR3 spans 16 amino acids. J gave up 7 bases and V 5 bases, and 8 bases lay outside the gene matches. CDR3 loop: CATSGYSGRAHGELFF. For the CDR3, the DNA is TGTGCCACCAGTGGGTATAGCGGGAGGGCCCACGGGGAGCTGTTTTTT.

This clonotype was observed many times. The rearrangement joins TRBV24-1 to TRBJ2-7; 8 nucleotides match TRBD1. Trimming took 6 bases from V and 5 from J; bases not matched to a gene: 2. Germline assignment: CDR1 KGHDR and CDR2 SFDVKD. CDR3 length equals 12 residues. The CDR3 region is CATSPGGDEQYF. Here the CDR3 DNA reads TGTGCCACCAGTCCAGGGGGCGACGAGCAGTACTTC.

This clonotype was seen many times. The chain couples TRBV20-1 to TRBJ2-5; 10 bases are a match to TRBD2. The trim removed 2 bases at V and 5 bases at J, leaving 8 bases unmatched. The CDR3 consists of 15 residues. CDR1 and CDR2 from the germline V gene are DFQATT and SNEGSKA (reference sequence). Here the CDR3 reads CSARPRLAGFETQYF. The CDR3 DNA reads TGCAGTGCTAGACCCCGACTAGCGGGTTTTGAGACCCAGTACTTC.

This clonotype was detected ten times or more. The chain links TRBV28 to TRBJ1-6; D unclear. CDR1 is MDHEN, CDR2 SYDVKM, per germline. This CDR3 is built from 16 residues. Trimming stripped 4 bases from V and 6 bases from J, with 16 bases between. This chain's CDR3 is CASSSGDRATNSPLHF. CDR3 in DNA: TGTGCCAGCAGTTCCGGAGATAGGGCCACTAATTCACCCCTCCACTTT. The whole variable domain, remainder taken from reference TRBV28 and TRBJ1-6, is DVKVTQSSRYLVKRTGEKVFLECVQDMDHENMFWYRQDPGLGLRLIYFSYDVKMKEKGDIPEGYSVSREKKERFSLILESASTNQTSMYLCASSSGDRATNSPLHFGNGTRLTVT.

This clonotype has ten or more counts. The chain links TRBV12-5 to TRBJ2-6, with D possibly matching TRBD1 (6 bases). Germline V gene data show CDR1 as LGHNT and CDR2 as FRNRAP. Trimming stripped 3 bases from V and 3 bases from J, with 15 bases between. The CDR3 extends over 17 amino acids. DNA for the CDR3: TGTGCTAGTGGTTTAGACAGGTGCCTCTGTGGGGCCAACGTCCTGACTTTC. Protein sequence: CASGLDRCLCGANVLTF.

The sample holds many counts of this clonotype. This chain uses TRBV11-2 with TRBJ2-5; D unresolved. The CDR3 is made up of 11 amino acids. The V end was cut by 2 bases, the J end by 4 bases, with 2 bases between. Germline V CDR1 and CDR2: SGHAT, FQNNGV. In DNA form, the CDR3 reads TGTGCCAGCAGCTTATTAGAGACCCAGTACTTC. It is translated as CASSLLETQYF.

This clonotype was observed many times. A much larger clone lies a single base off, so this may be a read error. J is TRBJ1-1 and V is TRBV12-3 or TRBV12-4; 9 bases fit TRBD1. This CDR3 has 12 amino acids. V lost 6 bases and J lost 6; bases outside the gene matches: 2. DNA for the CDR3: TGTGCCAGCAGCCGGACAGGGGCTGAAGCTTTCTTT. This codes for CASSRTGAEAFF.

Many counts were recorded for this clonotype. The chain joins TRBV6-5 to TRBJ1-5; D is ambiguous. Trimming removed 7 bases from V and 6 bases from J, with 7 bases in between. Germline V gene data show CDR1 as MNHEY and CDR2 as SVGAGI. This CDR3 contains 11 residues. The CDR3 sequence: CASNRGQPQHF. For the CDR3, the DNA is TGTGCCAGCAATCGAGGTCAGCCCCAGCATTTT.

This clonotype was seen at least ten times. The V gene is TRBV3-1, the J gene TRBJ2-7; TRBD1 might be the D (5 bases). This CDR3 region has 13 residues. Trimming cost V 1 base and J 4 bases, with 8 bases left between them. Germline CDR1 and CDR2: LGHDT and YNNKEL (reference sequence). The CDR3 DNA is TGTGCCAGCAGCCAAGGTGGGGCTTACGAGCAGTACTTC. Its protein product is CASSQGGAYEQYF.

This clonotype was counted many times. J is TRBJ2-7 and V is TRBV2, with D tentatively TRBD1 (5 bases). The germline CDR1 and CDR2 sequences are SNHLY and FYNNEI. The V gene lost 4 bases and the J gene lost 0 bases, with 10 bases spanning the gap. This CDR3 has 14 residues. CDR3 protein: CASSGRQTSYEQYF. CDR3 DNA sequence: TGTGCCAGCAGTGGAAGACAGACCTCCTACGAGCAGTACTTC.

The chain joins TRBV10-3 to TRBJ2-7; D not resolved. V was shortened by 5 bases and J by 1 base, with 6 bases between the two germline ends. CDR1 and CDR2 from the germline V gene are ENHRY and SYGVKD. The CDR3 is 12 residues long. CDR3 in amino acids: CAISLLSYEQYF. In DNA form, the CDR3 reads TGTGCCATCAGTCTCTTGTCCTACGAGCAGTACTTC.

This clonotype was seen many times. The CDR3 DNA reads as TGTGCCAGCAGCTATGACAGGGGAGACACCGGGGAGCTGTTTTTT. It specifies CASSYDRGDTGELFF. This chain links TRBV7-2 with TRBJ2-2, with TRBD1 matching over 8 bases. The CDR3 is 15 residues long. The ends lost 4 bases at V and 3 bases at J; junction bases unmatched: 4. CDR1 is SGHTA, CDR2 FQGNSA, per germline. The full variable domain, rest sourced from reference TRBV7-2 and TRBJ2-2, is GAGVSQSPSNKVTEKGKDVELRCDPISGHTALYWYRQSLGQGLEFLIYFQGNSAPDKSGLPSDRFSAERTGGSVSTLTIQRTQQEDSAVYLCASSYDRGDTGELFFGEGSRLTVL.

This clonotype occurred many times. This sequence may be a read error, since a much larger clone differs from it by one base. The genes are TRBV6-1 and TRBJ2-1; TRBD1 might be the D (6 bases). Trimming took off 6 bases at V and 4 bases at J, with 16 bases between the two ends. CDR3 length equals 15 residues. Looked up from germline, CDR1 is MNHNS and CDR2 is SASEGT. The chain's CDR3 is CASSHDGGTYNEQFF. The CDR3 DNA is TGTGCCAGCAGCCACGATGGGGGCACTTACAATGAGCAGTTCTTC.